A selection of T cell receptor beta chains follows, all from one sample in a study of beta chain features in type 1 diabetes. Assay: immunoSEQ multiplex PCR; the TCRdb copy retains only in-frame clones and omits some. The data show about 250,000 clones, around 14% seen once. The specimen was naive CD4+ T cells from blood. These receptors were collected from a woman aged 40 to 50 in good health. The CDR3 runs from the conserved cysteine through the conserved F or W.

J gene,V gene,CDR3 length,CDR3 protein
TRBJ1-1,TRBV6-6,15,CASSQDKGMRTEAFF
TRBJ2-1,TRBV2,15,CASAESGGTYNEQFF
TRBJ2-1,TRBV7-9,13,CASSLVLPGEQFF
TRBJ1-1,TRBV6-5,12,CASSQGNTEAFF
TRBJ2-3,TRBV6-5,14,CASSPPREADTQYF
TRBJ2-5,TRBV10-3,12,CAIGDSIETQYF
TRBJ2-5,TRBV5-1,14,CASSYGTGQETQYF
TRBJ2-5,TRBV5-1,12,CASSLGEETQYF
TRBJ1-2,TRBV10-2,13,CASTRRGGLYYTF
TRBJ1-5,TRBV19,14,CASRWTGPNQPQHF
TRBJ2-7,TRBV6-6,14,CASSPRDRGWEQYF
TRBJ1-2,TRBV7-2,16,CASSFRGEPEYYGYTF
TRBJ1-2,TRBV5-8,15,CASSLGTGSGYGYTF
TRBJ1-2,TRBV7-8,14,CASSLGQVHYGYTF
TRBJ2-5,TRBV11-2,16,CASSLGPVGVSATQYF
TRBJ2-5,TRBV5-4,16,CASSPTLAGGRETQYF
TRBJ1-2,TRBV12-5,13,CASGPDTFGGYTF
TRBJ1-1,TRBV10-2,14,CASSEQGSGTEAFF
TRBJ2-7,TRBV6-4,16,CASSDPRTEQRCEQYF
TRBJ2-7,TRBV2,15,CASTLSGGHSYEQYF
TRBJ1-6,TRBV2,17,CASSKGSLGQGPSPLHF
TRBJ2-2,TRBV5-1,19,CASSSLGGQSNDRTGELFF
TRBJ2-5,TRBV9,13,CASSDWRGETQYF
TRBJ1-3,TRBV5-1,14,CASREPASGNTIYF
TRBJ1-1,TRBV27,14,CASRTSHMNTEAFF
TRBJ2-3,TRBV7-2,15,CASSLRAGRADTQYF
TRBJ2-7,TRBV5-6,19,CASSFWTSGGTYPGYEQYF
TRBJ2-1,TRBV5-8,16,CASSLAGGLQYNEQFF
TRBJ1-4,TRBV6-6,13,CASRRGWEEKLFF
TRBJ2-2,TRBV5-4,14,CASSLGRGLGELFF
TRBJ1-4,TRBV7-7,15,CASSSSGSVNEKLFF
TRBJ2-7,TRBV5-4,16,CASSSRTSGGVYEQYF
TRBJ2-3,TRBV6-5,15,CASSYSGQRTDTQYF
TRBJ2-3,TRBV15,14,CATSQRGGTDTQYF
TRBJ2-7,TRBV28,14,CASSSPGGRNEQYF
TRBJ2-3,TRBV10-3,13,CATTGGSPDTQYF
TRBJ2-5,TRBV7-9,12,CASSWDIETQYF
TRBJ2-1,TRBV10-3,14,CAISARESYNEQFF